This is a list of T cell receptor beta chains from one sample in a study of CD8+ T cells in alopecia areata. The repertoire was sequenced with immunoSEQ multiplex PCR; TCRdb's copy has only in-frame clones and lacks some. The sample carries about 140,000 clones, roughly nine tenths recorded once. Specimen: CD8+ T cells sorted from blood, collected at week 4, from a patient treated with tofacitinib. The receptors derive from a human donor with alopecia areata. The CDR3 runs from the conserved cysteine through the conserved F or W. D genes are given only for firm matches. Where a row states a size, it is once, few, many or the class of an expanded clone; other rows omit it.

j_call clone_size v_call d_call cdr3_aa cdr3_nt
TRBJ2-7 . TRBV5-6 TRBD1 CASSLAGQGTYEQYF TGTGCCAGCAGCTTGGCGGGACAGGGAACCTACGAGCAGTACTTC
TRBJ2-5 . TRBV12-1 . CASSSPVDRAKSETQYF TGTGCCAGCAGCTCTCCCGTCGACAGGGCCAAATCCGAGACCCAGTACTTC
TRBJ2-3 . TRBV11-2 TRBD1 CASSLVPTGSTDTQYF TGTGCCAGCAGCTTAGTCCCGACAGGGAGCACAGATACGCAGTATTTT
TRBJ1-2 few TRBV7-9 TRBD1 CASSDSTGAQFYGYTF TGTGCCAGCAGCGATTCGACAGGGGCTCAGTTCTATGGCTACACCTTC
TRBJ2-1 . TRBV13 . CASRPTPSSYNEQFF TGTGCCAGCAGACCTACACCTAGCTCCTACAATGAGCAGTTCTTC
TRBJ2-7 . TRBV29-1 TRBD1 CSVEDGTGWDYEQYF TGCAGCGTTGAAGATGGGACAGGTTGGGACTACGAGCAGTACTTC
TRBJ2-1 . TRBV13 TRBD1 CASSRETGEAEQFF TGTGCCAGCAGCCGTGAGACAGGGGAGGCTGAGCAGTTCTTC
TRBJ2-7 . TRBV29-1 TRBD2 CSVEERGGWYF TGCAGCGTTGAAGAGCGGGGAGGGTGGTACTTC
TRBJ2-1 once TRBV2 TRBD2 CASSELAGGLEQFF TGTGCCAGCAGTGAACTAGCGGGAGGACTTGAGCAGTTCTTC
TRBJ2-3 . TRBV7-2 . CASSLLGGPTDTQYF TGTGCCAGCAGCTTGCTCGGAGGCCCCACAGATACGCAGTATTTT
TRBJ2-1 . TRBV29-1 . CSVERAGSYNEQFF TGCAGCGTGGAGAGAGCGGGTTCTTACAATGAGCAGTTCTTC
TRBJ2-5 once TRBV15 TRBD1 CATSRGQLDQETQYF TGTGCCACCAGCAGGGGACAGCTAGACCAAGAGACCCAGTACTTC
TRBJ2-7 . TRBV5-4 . CASGPVASYEQYF TGTGCCAGCGGTCCGGTGGCCTCCTACGAGCAGTACTTC
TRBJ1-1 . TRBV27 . CASSLFAETNTEAFF TGTGCCAGCAGTTTATTTGCAGAGACGAACACTGAAGCTTTCTTT
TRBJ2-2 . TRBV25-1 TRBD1 CASSVGTGVNTGELFF TGTGCCAGCAGTGTCGGGACAGGAGTAAACACCGGGGAGCTGTTTTTT
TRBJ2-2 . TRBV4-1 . CASSPQGRELFF TGCGCCAGCAGCCCCCAGGGCAGGGAGCTGTTTTTT
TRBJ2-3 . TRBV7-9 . CASSAGTQPSTDTQYF TGTGCCAGCAGCGCAGGGACACAGCCTAGCACAGATACGCAGTATTTT
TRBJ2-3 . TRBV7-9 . CASSLLTRRATDTQYF TGTGCCAGCAGCTTACTGACTCGACGCGCTACAGATACGCAGTATTTT
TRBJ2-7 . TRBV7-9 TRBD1 CASSLGDSYEQYF TGTGCCAGCAGCTTAGGGGACAGCTACGAGCAGTACTTC
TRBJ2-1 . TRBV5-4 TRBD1 CASSGDRGRTAGNEQFF TGTGCCAGCAGCGGCGACAGGGGACGCACGGCGGGAAATGAGCAGTTCTTC
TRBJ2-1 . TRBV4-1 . CASSQSPGRVNYNEQFF TGCGCCAGCAGCCAATCCCCGGGACGCGTCAACTACAATGAGCAGTTCTTC
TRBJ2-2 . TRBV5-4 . CASSLETTGELFF TGTGCCAGCAGCTTGGAGACCACCGGGGAGCTGTTTTTT
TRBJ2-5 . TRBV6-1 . CASMGFQETQYF TGTGCCAGTATGGGCTTCCAAGAGACCCAGTACTTC
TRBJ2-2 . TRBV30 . CAGNRGFTGELFF TGTGCCGGCAACCGAGGCTTCACCGGGGAGCTGTTTTTT
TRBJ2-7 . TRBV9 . CASSVDPGRTSYEQYF TGTGCCAGCAGCGTAGATCCGGGGCGGACCTCCTACGAGCAGTACTTC
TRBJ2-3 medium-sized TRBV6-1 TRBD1 CASSEETGGADTQYF TGTGCCAGCAGTGAAGAGACAGGGGGCGCAGATACGCAGTATTTT